The rows below give T cell receptor beta chains drawn from one sample of a study of blood T cell repertoires in COVID-19. Sequenced by immunoSEQ multiplex PCR; TCRdb stores in-frame clones only, minus some. The sample yields roughly 130,000 clones, 70% to 85% seen once. The sample taken for sequencing was peripheral blood. The receptors originated from a woman older than 75 with acute or convalescent COVID-19. The CDR3 runs from the conserved cysteine through the conserved F or W. Clone size appears in some rows only: once, few, many, or a class for an expanded clone.

NA	TRBV6-5	TRBJ1-2	CASMDSRGGGYTF
once	TRBV19	TRBJ1-5	CASRTGGFVSNQPQHF
NA	TRBV18	TRBJ1-3	CASSPRGGDSGNTIYF
NA	TRBV6-5	TRBJ2-5	CASSFGLAAETQYF
NA	TRBV14	TRBJ1-6	CASSQYRAGRNSPLHF
NA	TRBV7-2	TRBJ2-3	CASSLEGLASGLVDTQYF
once	TRBV27	TRBJ1-5	CASRSVGEGFQPQHF
once	TRBV4-1	TRBJ1-2	CASSLGAYYGYTF
NA	TRBV3-1/TRBV3-2	TRBJ2-3	CASSQGDRTDTQYF
NA	TRBV30	TRBJ1-4	CAWSDIGDTYEKLFF
NA	TRBV5-5	TRBJ2-7	CASSLRDTGYEQYF
NA	TRBV9	TRBJ2-7	CASSLRLGSYEQYF
NA	TRBV10-3	TRBJ1-1	CAISEGTGLNTEAFF
NA	TRBV7-2	TRBJ2-3	CASSLASPDTQYF
NA	TRBV19	TRBJ2-3	CASRLAGTTDTQYF
NA	TRBV30	TRBJ1-3	CAWSAWAGYGNTIYF
NA	TRBV5-6	TRBJ1-5	CASSLAGRGPQPQHF
few	TRBV7-2	TRBJ2-3	CASSSIVLLTDTQYF
NA	TRBV5-1	TRBJ2-7	CASSLEGLVGEQYF
NA	TRBV29-1	TRBJ2-1	CSVATYNEQFF
NA	TRBV27	TRBJ1-6	CASSPSTGSSYNSPLHF
NA	TRBV7-6	TRBJ1-3	CASSPGNSGNTIYF
NA	TRBV7-3	TRBJ2-1	CASSTSSGGANEQFF
NA	TRBV12-3/TRBV12-4	TRBJ2-7	CASSLPGLYEQYF
NA	TRBV6-6	TRBJ1-1	CASSLWKRNTEAFF
once	TRBV11-3	TRBJ1-6	CASSLSDGSPLHF
NA	TRBV5-1	TRBJ2-6	CASSVSGGTGANVLTF
NA	TRBV18	TRBJ1-5	CASSQAPRQPQHF
NA	TRBV7-2	TRBJ1-2	CASSRMGQGLYYGYTF
NA	TRBV28	TRBJ2-7	CASSSGTTTYEQYF
NA	TRBV5-8	TRBJ1-2	CASSLLTGGYGYTF
few	TRBV12-3/TRBV12-4	TRBJ1-5	CASSPGGFGPQHF
NA	TRBV4-2	TRBJ1-1	CASSQANGGPNTEAFF
NA	TRBV6-5	TRBJ1-6	CASSYSPGQTNSPLHF
NA	TRBV18	TRBJ2-7	CASSPYSPQGRTYEQYF
NA	TRBV9	TRBJ1-1	CASSAITGTGNTEAFF
once	TRBV19	TRBJ1-1	CASSMRQINTEAFF
few	TRBV7-9	TRBJ1-3	CASSLEVSGSSGNTIYF
NA	TRBV6-2/TRBV6-3	TRBJ1-4	CASSDGGDYEKLFF
once	TRBV11-3	TRBJ2-5	CASSPGTGAQETQYF
NA	TRBV7-9	TRBJ1-1	CASSHSPEAFF
few	TRBV3-1/TRBV3-2	TRBJ2-7	CASSPVPGQGVREQYF